These 14 T cell receptor beta chains originate from one sample sequenced in a study of PD-L1 blockade in urothelial cancer. Indicated time point: pretreatment peripheral blood. Generated by immunoSEQ multiplex PCR, the TCRdb table keeps only in-frame clones and is missing some. Among some 40,000 clones listed, about 88% were seen once. The material sequenced was PBMCs, taken around atezolizumab (anti-PD-L1) treatment. All receptors derive from a donor aged 40 or older with urothelial cancer.

This sequence joins TRBV28 and TRBJ2-7, with D possibly matching TRBD1 (7 bases). The CDR3 contains 15 residues. Germline assignment: CDR1 MDHEN and CDR2 SYDVKM. V lost 6 bases to trimming and J lost 4 bases, with 19 bases between them. CDR3 residues: CASSSRGAGKYEQYF. CDR3 DNA: TGTGCCAGCAGCTCCAGGGGGGCAGGAAAGTACGAGCAGTACTTC.

The chain links TRBV29-1 to TRBJ1-2; 7 bases are a match to TRBD1. J gave up 0 bases and V 7 bases, and 8 bases lay outside the gene matches. The CDR3 spans 14 residues. In germline, CDR1 is SQVTM, CDR2 ANQGSEA. CDR3 sequence reads: CSAPTGPSNYGYTF. Written as DNA, the CDR3 is TGCAGCGCCCCGACAGGGCCCTCTAACTATGGCTACACCTTC.

The rearrangement links TRBV7-8 to TRBJ2-5, with 9 bases aligning to TRBD1. V shed 5 bases and J 5 bases; nucleotides not matched to a gene: 9. The germline CDR1 and CDR2 sequences are SGHVS and FQNEAQ. This CDR3 region has 15 residues. The DNA for the CDR3 is TGTGCCAGCAGCCGGGACAGGGCCGGGGGGGAGACCCAGTACTTC. Translation: CASSRDRAGGETQYF.

The rearrangement links TRBV19 to TRBJ2-2, with D perhaps TRBD1 (7 bases). Trimming left V 4 bases short and J 4 bases short, with 13 bases between. Germline CDR1 and CDR2: LNHDA and SQIVND (reference sequence). CDR3 length: 15 amino acids. The CDR3 protein is CASSRAGQTTGELFF. CDR3 DNA: TGTGCCAGTAGTAGGGCGGGACAGACCACCGGGGAGCTGTTTTTT.

The genes are TRBV11-1 and TRBJ2-7, with D maybe TRBD2 (6 bases). V gave up 7 bases and J gave up 1 base, with 11 bases separating them. This CDR3 has 13 amino acids. CDR1 is SGHAT, CDR2 FQDESV, per germline (reference sequence). CDR3 loop: CASTSAGSYEQYF. In DNA form, the CDR3 reads TGTGCCAGCACCTCCGCGGGGTCCTACGAGCAGTACTTC.

The chain is built from TRBV5-1 and TRBJ2-2; TRBD2 aligns across 9 bases. The CDR3 runs 17 residues. CDR1 is SGHRS and CDR2 is YFSETQ in the germline V gene. The V segment lost 0 bases and the J segment 0 bases; nucleotides outside the gene matches: 3. CDR3 in amino acids: CASSLALAGSNTGELFF. CDR3 coding DNA: TGCGCCAGCAGCTTGGCCCTAGCGGGATCGAACACCGGGGAGCTGTTTTTT.

This chain links TRBV28 with TRBJ2-2; 15 positions match TRBD2. The CDR3 is 19 amino acids. The J segment lost 6 bases and the V segment lost 6 bases, leaving 14 bases of the junction unmatched. Germline-derived CDR1 and CDR2 are MDHEN and SYDVKM. The CDR3 spells CASRALGLAGGPVAGELFF. The CDR3 coding sequence is TGTGCCAGCAGAGCCCTCGGACTAGCGGGAGGGCCGGTCGCCGGGGAGCTGTTTTTT.

The chain joins TRBV4-2 to TRBJ2-7; 8 bases line up with TRBD2. The CDR3 runs 13 residues. Per the germline V gene, CDR1 is LGHNA and CDR2 is YNFKEQ. After removal of 4 bases from V and 7 bases from J, the junction contained 6 bases not matched to a gene. In DNA form, the CDR3 reads TGTGCCAGCAGCCGAGCGGGAGTGGGTGAGCAGTACTTC. Amino acid sequence: CASSRAGVGEQYF.

The genes are TRBV7-8 and TRBJ2-1, with D uncertain. The V gene's germline CDR1 is SGHVS and CDR2 FQNEAQ. The germline V and J ends were trimmed by 5 bases and 0 bases, with 8 bases remaining between them. This CDR3 contains 14 residues. In DNA, the CDR3 is TGTGCCAGCAGCCCCTACTTCTCCTACAATGAGCAGTTCTTC. Protein sequence: CASSPYFSYNEQFF. The entire variable domain, with the rest obtained from reference TRBV7-8 and TRBJ2-1, is as follows: GAGVSQSPRYKVAKRGQDVALRCDPISGHVSLFWYQQALGQGPEFLTYFQNEAQLDKSGLPSDRFFAERPEGSVSTLKIQRTQQEDSAVYLCASSPYFSYNEQFFGPGTRLTVL.

The gene calls are TRBV7-3 and TRBJ1-1; 10 positions agree with TRBD1. V shed 3 bases, J shed 6 bases, and the junction held 4 bases outside the gene matches. Per germline, CDR1 SGHTA and CDR2 FQGTGA. This CDR3 region has 14 residues. CDR3 nucleotide sequence: TGTGCCAGCAGCTTTAGGGACAGGGGCCCTGAAGCTTTCTTT. Translating it yields CASSFRDRGPEAFF.

This clone occurred once. The rearrangement uses TRBV27 and TRBJ1-1, with 9 bases aligning to TRBD1. CDR3 length: 15 amino acids. Germline V lookup: CDR1 MNHEY, CDR2 SMNVEV (reference sequence). J was trimmed by 4 bases and V by 5 bases; bases with no gene match: 8. CDR3 sequence (DNA): TGTGCCAGCAGTCCAACCCCGACAGGGGGCACTGAAGCTTTCTTT. Translating it yields CASSPTPTGGTEAFF.

The V call is TRBV19, the J call TRBJ2-5; a possible D gene is TRBD2 (5 bases). The V and J ends lost 6 bases and 2 bases respectively, with 16 bases between them. CDR1 and CDR2 (germline): LNHDA, SQIVND (reference sequence). The CDR3 extends over 15 amino acids. The CDR3 loop reads CASSPFSRGQETQYF. The CDR3 DNA reads as TGTGCCAGTAGCCCCTTTAGTCGCGGGCAAGAGACCCAGTACTTC.

Comments on this clone: The sample contains more than one DNA sequence encoding this CDR3. The chain uses TRBV9 and TRBJ2-7; perhaps TRBD2 as D (6 bases). Germline assignment: CDR1 SGDLS and CDR2 YYNGEE. V was shortened by 2 bases and J by 0 bases, with 12 bases between the two germline ends. There are 15 residues in the CDR3. Written as DNA, the CDR3 is TGTGCCAGCAGCGTGGGCGGGGCCAGCTCCTACGAGCAGTACTTC. Its protein product is CASSVGGASSYEQYF.

The chain employs TRBV27 and TRBJ1-1; no clear D gene. This CDR3 has 16 residues. Trimming removed 0 bases from V and 7 bases from J, with 18 bases in between. Germline-derived CDR1 and CDR2 are MNHEY and SMNVEV (reference sequence). The CDR3 loop reads CASSLSTVLPLSEAFF. For the CDR3, the DNA is TGTGCCAGCAGTTTATCCACAGTGTTGCCCCTAAGTGAAGCTTTCTTT.